Described below is a single T cell receptor (beta chain) sequence and its context. No antigen is known for it. V gave up 3 bases and J gave up 10 bases; unmatched junction bases: 9. This CDR3 comprises 14 residues. Germline assignment: CDR1 MNHEY and CDR2 SMNVEV (reference sequence). MiXCR was run by TCRdb on the 5' RACE reads, yielding one entry per CDR3 protein. The table has under 200,000 distinct CDR3 sequences, 9.8% seen once; the top ten hold more than 12%. The entry originates in a study of CD8 T cells in ankylosing spondylitis. Whole-study findings and limits: There was reportedly significant enrichment of clones that were disease-linked in matched ankylosing spondylitis synovial fluid. Some of the motif variants had earlier been found in reactive arthritis patients' fluid and blood.

The chain uses TRBV27 and TRBJ2-1; 7 bases agree with TRBD2. This TCR was sampled from a female donor with ankylosing spondylitis or in good health (not recorded which). Sequencing input: blood, either unsorted or a sorted T cell fraction (not recorded which). CDR3 DNA: TGTGCCAGCAGTTTGGTGGGAGGGCCTCAGGAGCAGTTCTTC. It yields the protein CASSLVGGPQEQFF.